A selection of T cell receptor beta chains follows, all from one sample in a study of CD8 T cells in ankylosing spondylitis. Via MiXCR, TCRdb re-called the 5' RACE reads, giving one row per CDR3 protein. The sample lists 200,000 or so distinct CDR3 sequences; about a quarter were seen once. The sample taken for sequencing was blood, either unsorted or a sorted T cell fraction (not recorded which). The receptor set was obtained from a male donor with ankylosing spondylitis or in good health (not recorded which). The CDR3 runs from the conserved cysteine through the conserved F or W. Fields, in order: D gene, clone size, J gene, V gene, CDR3 DNA, CDR3 protein. The D gene is left open where the match is weak. For some rows the clone size is stated as once, few or many, or as a class when expanded; others skip it.

TRBD2 | many | TRBJ2-3 | TRBV20-1 | TGCAGTACGACTAGCGGGAGAACAGATACGCAGTATTTT | CSTTSGRTDTQYF
TRBD1 | - | TRBJ2-3 | TRBV10-3 | TGTGCCATCAGTGAGGGGGGACAGTTCACAGATACGCAGTATTTT | CAISEGGQFTDTQYF
TRBD2 | few | TRBJ2-1 | TRBV10-3 | TGTGCCATCAGTGGGGCGGGAGACTACAATGAGCAGTTCTTC | CAISGAGDYNEQFF
- | - | TRBJ1-1 | TRBV29-1 | TGCAGCGTCAAAGGGGCGGAAGACGCTTTCTTT | CSVKGAEDAFF
- | once | TRBJ2-4 | TRBV4-3 | TGCGCCAGCAGCCAAGTTCTAGGGGGTTCCAAAAACATTCAGTACTTC | CASSQVLGGSKNIQYF
- | - | TRBJ1-1 | TRBV7-2 | TGTGCCAGCAGCTTAGTTTTTCCAACAGGCACTGAAGCTTTCTTT | CASSLVFPTGTEAFF
TRBD1 | many | TRBJ2-3 | TRBV4-1 | TGCGCCAGCAGCCAATCCGGGACAGGGGTCCAAGATACGCAGTATTTT | CASSQSGTGVQDTQYF
TRBD1 | many | TRBJ2-7 | TRBV12-3/TRBV12-4 | TGTGCCTCGGGACAGGGGGCTTACGAGCAGTACTTC | CASGQGAYEQYF
TRBD1 | few | TRBJ1-2 | TRBV3-1 | TGTGCCAGCAGCCAAAGAGGGACAGGGACGTTGGGCTATGGCTACACCTTC | CASSQRGTGTLGYGYTF
- | - | TRBJ2-1 | TRBV10-3 | TGTGCCATCAGTGAGACAGGGCGCAATGAGCAGTTCTTC | CAISETGRNEQFF
- | - | TRBJ2-5 | TRBV29-1 | TGCAGCGTAGGGGACATCCCGACCCAGTACTTC | CSVGDIPTQYF
- | - | TRBJ1-1 | TRBV5-6 | TGTGCCAGCAGGTCTGACAGCGGCACTGAAGCTTTCTTT | CASRSDSGTEAFF
TRBD1 | few | TRBJ1-3 | TRBV29-1 | TGCAGCGTTGAAGCGCCGGGACAGGGGGTAAACACCATATATTTT | CSVEAPGQGVNTIYF
- | - | TRBJ2-7 | TRBV10-2 | TGCGCCAGCAGTGATGGGTTCCTCTACGAGCAGTACTTC | CASSDGFLYEQYF
- | - | TRBJ2-7 | TRBV20-1 | TGCAGTGCTAGAGATCGAAGGCGGGACTGGTACGAGCAGTACTTC | CSARDRRRDWYEQYF
TRBD2 | many | TRBJ2-1 | TRBV6-5 | TGTGCCAGCAGATTACTAGCGGGAGTACTCAATGAGCAGTTCTTC | CASRLLAGVLNEQFF
TRBD2 | many | TRBJ2-1 | TRBV27 | TGTGCCAGCAGACTAGCGGGAGGAGGTGGAAATGAGCAGTTCTTC | CASRLAGGGGNEQFF
TRBD2 | many | TRBJ2-1 | TRBV10-3 | TGTGCCATCAGTGAGACTAGCGGGAGTGAGCAGTTCTTC | CAISETSGSEQFF
- | - | TRBJ1-1 | TRBV20-1 | TGCAGTGCCATCGCCGGGCTCGTAACTGAAGCTTTCTTT | CSAIAGLVTEAFF
- | - | TRBJ1-2 | TRBV6-5 | TGTGCCAGCAGTTACGACAGGAAAAACTATGGCTACACCTTC | CASSYDRKNYGYTF
TRBD1 | many | TRBJ2-5 | TRBV5-1 | TGCGCCAGCAGCCCCGCTGGGACAGCCGAGAGAGACCAGTACTTC | CASSPAGTAERDQYF
- | - | TRBJ1-4 | TRBV29-1 | TGCAGCGTCCAGACAGGAGGGATTGAAAAACTGTTTTTT | CSVQTGGIEKLFF
TRBD2 | - | TRBJ2-1 | TRBV29-1 | TGCAGCGCTGTAACACATCCTCCTTCGCTAGCGGGGGGGTACAATGAGCAGTTCTTC | CSAVTHPPSLAGGYNEQFF
TRBD2 | few | TRBJ2-1 | TRBV3-1 | TGTGCCAGCAGCCAAATCTCCAGCGGGAAGCAGTTCTTC | CASSQISSGKQFF
- | many | TRBJ1-2 | TRBV29-1 | TGCAGCGTTGAAGATCGGGGGGGCTTTGGCTATGGCTACACCTTC | CSVEDRGGFGYGYTF
TRBD2 | - | TRBJ2-3 | TRBV20-1 | TGCAGTGCTAGTCTTAGCGGGCCGGGGGCAGATACGCAGTATTTT | CSASLSGPGADTQYF
- | many | TRBJ2-7 | TRBV5-6 | TGTGCCAGCAGCCGAACCACCCTCAAGACTGAGGAGCAGTACTTC | CASSRTTLKTEEQYF
TRBD2 | many | TRBJ2-3 | TRBV7-3 | TGTGCCAGCAGCTCAAAACCAGCGGGGCCCGGGTATTTT | CASSSKPAGPGYF
- | - | TRBJ1-1 | TRBV29-1 | TGCAGCGGTTCGCGGGGGAACACTGAAGCTTTCTTT | CSGSRGNTEAFF
TRBD2 | many | TRBJ2-7 | TRBV27 | TGTGCCAGCAGTTTCCTCGCTAGCGGGAGAGTCCACGAGCAGTACTTC | CASSFLASGRVHEQYF
TRBD2 | many | TRBJ2-1 | TRBV6-1 | TGTGCCAGCAGCCGTCCTAGCGGGAGGTCCAATGAGCAGTTCTTC | CASSRPSGRSNEQFF
TRBD2 | many | TRBJ2-1 | TRBV5-1 | TGCGCCAGCAGCTTGGGGCGGACTAGTGACAATGAGCAGTTCTTC | CASSLGRTSDNEQFF
- | - | TRBJ2-5 | TRBV7-2 | TGTGCCAGCAGCCTACAACGGACGGCGGCGTTTCAAGAGACCCAGTACTTC | CASSLQRTAAFQETQYF
TRBD1 | many | TRBJ2-4 | TRBV4-2 | TGTGCCAGCAGCCAAGATACAGGGGGTAGGAACATTCAGTACTTC | CASSQDTGGRNIQYF
- | - | TRBJ1-5 | TRBV7-8 | TGTGCCAGCAGCTCGGATCAGAAGAATCAGCCCCAGCATTTT | CASSSDQKNQPQHF
- | - | TRBJ2-1 | TRBV5-5 | TGTGCCAGCAGCACCGAGCGGAGGGGCTACAATGAGCAGTTCTTC | CASSTERRGYNEQFF
TRBD2 | - | TRBJ2-1 | TRBV20-1 | TGCAGTGCCAAGACTAGCGGGGCCCGTGGTGGTGAGCAGTTCTTC | CSAKTSGARGGEQFF
- | many | TRBJ1-5 | TRBV4-3 | TGCGCCAGCAGCCAGACGACAGGAAATCAGCCCCAGCATTTT | CASSQTTGNQPQHF
- | many | TRBJ2-5 | TRBV2 | TGTGCCAGTGCGAGCGGCTCCACCGAAGAGACCCAGTACTTC | CASASGSTEETQYF
- | few | TRBJ2-7 | TRBV7-2 | TGTGCCAGCAGCTCTAGGGACTCCCAGGGGAGCGACGAGCAGTACTTC | CASSSRDSQGSDEQYF
TRBD1 | - | TRBJ2-3 | TRBV13 | TGTGCCAGCAGCTTCCTCCCAGGGACAGGGGGAGATACGCAGTATTTT | CASSFLPGTGGDTQYF
- | - | TRBJ2-7 | TRBV3-1 | TGTGCCAGCAGCCAAGATTCCCGAGACGAGTACTTC | CASSQDSRDEYF
TRBD2 | - | TRBJ2-7 | TRBV6-1 | TGTGCCAGCAGGGAAAGCGGGACTAGTAGCTACGAGCAGTACTTC | CASRESGTSSYEQYF
TRBD2 | many | TRBJ2-1 | TRBV20-1 | TGCAGTGCTAGAGACGAGGGACTAGCGGGCCCTAGGGAGCAGTTCTTC | CSARDEGLAGPREQFF
- | - | TRBJ1-3 | TRBV4-1 | TGCGCCAGCACCCCGAGGGGGTTTGGAAACACCATATATTTT | CASTPRGFGNTIYF
TRBD2 | few | TRBJ2-2 | TRBV20-1 | TGCAGTGCTAGTCCTCGCGGGAGAAGGGCCGGGGAGCTGTTTTTT | CSASPRGRRAGELFF
- | many | TRBJ2-2 | TRBV9 | TGTGCCAGCAGCGCGATGGGATTTTCCGGGGAGCTGTTTTTT | CASSAMGFSGELFF